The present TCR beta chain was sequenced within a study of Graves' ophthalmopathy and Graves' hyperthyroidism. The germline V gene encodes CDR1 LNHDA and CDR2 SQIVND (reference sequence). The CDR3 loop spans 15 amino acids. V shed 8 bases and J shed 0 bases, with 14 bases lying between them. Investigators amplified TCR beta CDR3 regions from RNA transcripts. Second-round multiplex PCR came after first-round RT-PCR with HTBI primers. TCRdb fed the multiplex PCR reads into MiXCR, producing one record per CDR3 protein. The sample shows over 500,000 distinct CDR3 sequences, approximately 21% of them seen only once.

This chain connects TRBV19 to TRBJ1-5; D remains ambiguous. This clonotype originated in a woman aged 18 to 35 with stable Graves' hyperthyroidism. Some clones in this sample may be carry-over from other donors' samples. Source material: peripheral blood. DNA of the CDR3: TGTGCCAGTGCCCCCCCGAGGATTAGCAATCAGCCCCAGCATTTT. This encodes CASAPPRISNQPQHF.